A selection of T cell receptor beta chains follows, all from one sample in a study of beta chain features in type 1 diabetes. Data came from immunoSEQ multiplex PCR; TCRdb stores just in-frame clones and leaves some out. The sample lists roughly 290,000 clones; 15% were seen once. The sequencing input was naive CD4+ T cells from blood. These receptors originate from a man between 18 and 35 years old with type 1 diabetes. The conserved cysteine and the conserved F or W are not part of the CDR3 here. Fields, in order: CDR3 length, D gene, V gene, J gene, CDR3 protein. A D gene is named only where the DNA matches it firmly.

16	TRBD1	TRBV10-3	TRBJ1-3	AISDVFDRDVAGNTIY
15	TRBD1	TRBV7-2	TRBJ2-3	ASSLRRDSQGTDTQY
10	.	TRBV5-4	TRBJ2-7	ASSEFSYEQY
15	TRBD1	TRBV4-2	TRBJ1-1	ASSQPQGASSIAEAF
12	.	TRBV15	TRBJ2-7	ATSRDTPRYEQY
13	TRBD2	TRBV6-5	TRBJ2-1	ASSYSTSFYNEQF
13	TRBD2	TRBV6-5	TRBJ2-7	ASSITSGGSYEQY
14	TRBD2	TRBV4-1	TRBJ2-3	ASSSLLAGLADTQY
12	.	TRBV30	TRBJ1-5	AWSPPGGNQPQH
10	.	TRBV29-1	TRBJ1-4	SVEILREGRL
14	TRBD2	TRBV27	TRBJ2-7	ASSLTSGGAAYEQY
15	TRBD2	TRBV4-1	TRBJ2-5	ASSSPTSGGAKETQY
15	.	TRBV4-3	TRBJ1-2	ASSQPGRGHGRNGYT
10	TRBD1	TRBV30	TRBJ1-5	AWNRGNQPQH
13	.	TRBV9	TRBJ1-1	ASSVGGDLNTEAF
12	TRBD1	TRBV11-2	TRBJ1-1	ASSSSGTGRKAF
12	.	TRBV4-3	TRBJ1-2	ASSQSPIGYGYT
13	TRBD1	TRBV2	TRBJ1-2	ASSEALNRGEGYT
15	TRBD2	TRBV4-3	TRBJ2-1	ASSQDPSVAGYNEQF
13	TRBD1	TRBV28	TRBJ2-7	ASSSTGGGFYEQY
13	.	TRBV5-1	TRBJ2-6	ASSLQGSGANVLT
11	TRBD1	TRBV29-1	TRBJ2-5	SVLQGAEETQY
13	TRBD2	TRBV5-1	TRBJ2-1	ASSLDLAGNNEQF
13	.	TRBV11-2	TRBJ2-5	ASSLVPSGGLRQY
13	.	TRBV28	TRBJ2-5	ASSRSVEGWETQY
12	TRBD2	TRBV7-9	TRBJ2-5	ASSEGRGRETQY
8	.	TRBV6-1	TRBJ2-1	ASMSVEQF
16	TRBD2	TRBV4-2	TRBJ2-1	ASSPVGLAGGVYNEQF
13	.	TRBV10-2	TRBJ2-3	ASTVGGPNTDTQY
11	TRBD1	TRBV6-6	TRBJ1-1	ASSDRANTEAF
11	TRBD1	TRBV5-1	TRBJ2-5	ASDQGVGETQY
14	TRBD1	TRBV7-2	TRBJ1-2	ASSLSRTGSTYGYT
14	TRBD2	TRBV11-2	TRBJ2-1	ASSSASGRKYNEQF
12	TRBD2	TRBV19	TRBJ2-5	ASSLASGKETQY
12	.	TRBV7-2	TRBJ2-3	ASSLGQTTDTQY
13	.	TRBV7-2	TRBJ1-5	ASSLKWTANQPQH
10	.	TRBV2	TRBJ1-4	AVQGFNEKLF
11	TRBD1	TRBV2	TRBJ2-7	ASRGQGASEQY
12	.	TRBV6-1	TRBJ2-7	ASSEARRTYEQY
12	TRBD2	TRBV9	TRBJ2-7	ASSTGGGTYEQY
11	.	TRBV6-1	TRBJ1-1	ASSPRLNTEAF
10	.	TRBV28	TRBJ1-2	ASSFRQRGYT
14	TRBD2	TRBV27	TRBJ2-4	ASSSPLAGMRNIQY
12	.	TRBV28	TRBJ2-5	ASIDTTGYETQY
13	.	TRBV18	TRBJ2-5	ASSPLGRMGETQY
14	.	TRBV18	TRBJ1-6	ASSPTPGRDNSPLH
15	.	TRBV15	TRBJ2-1	ATSREGGGARYNEQF
12	.	TRBV29-1	TRBJ2-7	SVGVRGQGYEQY
17	TRBD2	TRBV19	TRBJ2-3	ASSILGTSGGAGPDTQY
11	.	TRBV18	TRBJ1-1	ASSPGGNTEAF
13	TRBD2	TRBV5-4	TRBJ2-1	ASRVGGRVYNEQF
12	TRBD2	TRBV5-4	TRBJ2-7	ASSSGLAGAEQY
11	.	TRBV9	TRBJ2-5	ASSVATRGHLD
11	.	TRBV10-1	TRBJ2-5	ASSRTVQETQY
14	.	TRBV5-1	TRBJ2-2	ASSLDGRGNTGELF
13	TRBD1	TRBV6-6	TRBJ1-1	ASSSRTGLNTEAF
11	TRBD1	TRBV29-1	TRBJ1-1	SYSRQGRAEAF
11	TRBD2	TRBV29-1	TRBJ2-5	SVHQLAGETQY
12	.	TRBV30	TRBJ2-3	AWSEQGGADTQY
12	.	TRBV5-1	TRBJ2-5	ASSLGGQEETQY